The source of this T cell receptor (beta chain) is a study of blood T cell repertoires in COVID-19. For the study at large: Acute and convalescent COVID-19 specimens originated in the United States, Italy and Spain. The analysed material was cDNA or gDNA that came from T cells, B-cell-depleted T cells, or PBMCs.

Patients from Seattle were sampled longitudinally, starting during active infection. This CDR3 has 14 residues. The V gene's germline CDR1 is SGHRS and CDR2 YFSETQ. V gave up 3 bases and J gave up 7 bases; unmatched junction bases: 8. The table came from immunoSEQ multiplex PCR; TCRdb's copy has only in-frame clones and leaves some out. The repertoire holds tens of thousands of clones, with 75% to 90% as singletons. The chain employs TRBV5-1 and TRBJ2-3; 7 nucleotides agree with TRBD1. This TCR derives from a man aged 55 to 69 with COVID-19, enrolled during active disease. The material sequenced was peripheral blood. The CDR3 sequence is CASSSPTGPHTQYF. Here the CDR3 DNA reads TGCGCCAGCAGCTCACCGACAGGGCCCCATACGCAGTATTTT.